Sequencing of this T cell receptor (beta chain) was carried out in a study of sequential checkpoint blockade in melanoma. Study context: Patients were randomized 1:1 to nivolumab-then-ipilimumab or ipilimumab-then-nivolumab first-line. Maintenance nivolumab came after either treatment sequence.

TCRdb keeps only in-frame clones here, not all; method: immunoSEQ multiplex PCR. This table holds 17,000 or so clones, roughly 73% found once. Stated treatment: randomized to nivolumab then ipilimumab (arm A) or the reverse (arm B). Live CD3+CD8+ CD19− CD56− cells were sorted from PBMCs. The receptor comes from a human donor with melanoma. Sequences were derived from CD8+ T cells sorted from blood (inferred from file names), sampled from a patient given nivolumab and ipilimumab in sequence.

This chain's CDR3 is CASSTRTGRAYGYTF. The CDR3 coding sequence is TGTGCCAGCAGTACGAGGACAGGGAGGGCCTATGGCTACACCTTC. V usage is TRBV6-9 and J usage is TRBJ1-2, with 8 nucleotides matching TRBD1. CDR3 length: 15 residues. Germline CDR1 MNHGY, CDR2 SVAAGI. The V segment lost 5 bases and the J segment 4 bases; nucleotides outside the gene matches: 9.